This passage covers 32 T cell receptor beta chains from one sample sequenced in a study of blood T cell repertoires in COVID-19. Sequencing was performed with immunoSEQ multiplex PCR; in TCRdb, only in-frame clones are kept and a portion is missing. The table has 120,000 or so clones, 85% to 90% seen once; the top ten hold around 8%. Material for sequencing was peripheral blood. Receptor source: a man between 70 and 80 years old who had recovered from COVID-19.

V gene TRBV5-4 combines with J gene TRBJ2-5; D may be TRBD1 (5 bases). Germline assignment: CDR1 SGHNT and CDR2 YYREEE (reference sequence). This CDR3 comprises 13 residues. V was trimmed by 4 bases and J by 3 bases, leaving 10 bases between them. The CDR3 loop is CASSRTSEETQYF. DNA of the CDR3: TGTGCCAGCAGCCGGACATCCGAAGAGACCCAGTACTTC.

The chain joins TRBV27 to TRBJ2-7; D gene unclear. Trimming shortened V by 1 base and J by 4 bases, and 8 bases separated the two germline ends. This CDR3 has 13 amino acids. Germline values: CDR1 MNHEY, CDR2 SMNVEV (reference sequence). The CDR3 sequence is CASSLFYPYEQYF. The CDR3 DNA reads TGTGCCAGCAGTTTATTCTACCCATACGAGCAGTACTTC.

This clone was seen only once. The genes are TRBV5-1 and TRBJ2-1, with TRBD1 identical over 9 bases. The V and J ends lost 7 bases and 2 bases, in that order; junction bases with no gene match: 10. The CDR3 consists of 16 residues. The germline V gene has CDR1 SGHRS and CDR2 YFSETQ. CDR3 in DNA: TGCGCCAGCGCCCAACCGGGACAGGGACCCTACAATGAGCAGTTCTTC. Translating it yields CASAQPGQGPYNEQFF.

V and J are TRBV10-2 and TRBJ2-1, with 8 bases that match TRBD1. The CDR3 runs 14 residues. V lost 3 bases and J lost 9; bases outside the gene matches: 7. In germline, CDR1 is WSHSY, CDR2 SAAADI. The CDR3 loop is CASSEPSGGGEQFF. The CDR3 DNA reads TGCGCCAGCAGTGAACCATCAGGGGGCGGTGAGCAGTTCTTC.

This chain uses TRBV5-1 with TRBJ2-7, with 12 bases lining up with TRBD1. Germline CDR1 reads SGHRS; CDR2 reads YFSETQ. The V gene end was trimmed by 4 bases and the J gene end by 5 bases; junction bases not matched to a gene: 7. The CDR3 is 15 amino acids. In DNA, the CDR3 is TGCGCCAGCAGCCGGTCCGGGACAGGGGGCGACGAGCAGTACTTC. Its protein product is CASSRSGTGGDEQYF.

The CDR3 sequence is CASSASGGAGANVLTF. The CDR3, as DNA: TGTGCCAGCAGCGCTTCAGGGGGCGCTGGGGCCAACGTCCTGACTTTC. J is TRBJ2-6 and V is TRBV5-5, with TRBD1 matching 8 bases. V shed 4 bases, J shed 2 bases, and the junction held 5 bases outside the gene matches. Germline-derived CDR1 and CDR2 are SGHKS and YYEKEE (reference sequence). This CDR3 has 16 amino acids.

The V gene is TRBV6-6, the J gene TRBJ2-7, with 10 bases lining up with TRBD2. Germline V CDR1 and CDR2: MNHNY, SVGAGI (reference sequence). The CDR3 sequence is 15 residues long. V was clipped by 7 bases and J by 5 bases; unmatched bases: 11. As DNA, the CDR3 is TGTGCCAGCAAAAACGAACTAGCGGGGAGGAACGAGCAGTACTTC. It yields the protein CASKNELAGRNEQYF.

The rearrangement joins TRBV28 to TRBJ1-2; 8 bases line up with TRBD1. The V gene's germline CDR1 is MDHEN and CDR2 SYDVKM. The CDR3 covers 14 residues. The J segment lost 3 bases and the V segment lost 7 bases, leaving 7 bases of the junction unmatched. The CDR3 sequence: CASTLDREDYGYTF. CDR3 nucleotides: TGTGCCAGCACCTTGGACAGGGAGGACTATGGCTACACCTTC.

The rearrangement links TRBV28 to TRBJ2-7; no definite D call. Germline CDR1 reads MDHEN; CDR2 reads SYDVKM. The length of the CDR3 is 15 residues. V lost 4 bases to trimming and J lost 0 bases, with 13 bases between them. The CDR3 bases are TGTGCCAGCAGTTCCACATTCGGGTACTCCTACGAGCAGTACTTC. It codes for CASSSTFGYSYEQYF.

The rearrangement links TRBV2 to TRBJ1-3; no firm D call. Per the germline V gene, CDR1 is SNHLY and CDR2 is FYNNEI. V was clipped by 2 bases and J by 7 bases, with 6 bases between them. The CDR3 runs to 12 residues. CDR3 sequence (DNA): TGTGCCAGCAGTGAATCGGGGAACACCATATATTTT. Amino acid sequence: CASSESGNTIYF.

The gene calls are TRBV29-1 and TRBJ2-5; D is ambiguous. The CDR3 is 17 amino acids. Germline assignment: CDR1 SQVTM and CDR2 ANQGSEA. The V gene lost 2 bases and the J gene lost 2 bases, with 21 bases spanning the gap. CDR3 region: CSVEFRVGNMIQETQYF. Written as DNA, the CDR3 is TGCAGCGTTGAATTTCGGGTTGGTAATATGATACAAGAGACCCAGTACTTC.

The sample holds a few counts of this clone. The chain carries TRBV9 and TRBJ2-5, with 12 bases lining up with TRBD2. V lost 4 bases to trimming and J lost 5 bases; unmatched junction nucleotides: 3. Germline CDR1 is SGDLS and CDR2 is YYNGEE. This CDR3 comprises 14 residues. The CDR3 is CASSTTSGRETQYF. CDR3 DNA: TGTGCCAGCAGCACTACTAGCGGGAGGGAGACCCAGTACTTC.

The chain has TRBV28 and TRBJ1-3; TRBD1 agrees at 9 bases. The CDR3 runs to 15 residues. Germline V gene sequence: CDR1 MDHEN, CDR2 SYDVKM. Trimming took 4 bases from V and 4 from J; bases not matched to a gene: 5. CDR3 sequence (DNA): TGTGCCAGCAGTTCATACAGGGGGCTGGGAAACACCATATATTTT. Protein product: CASSSYRGLGNTIYF.

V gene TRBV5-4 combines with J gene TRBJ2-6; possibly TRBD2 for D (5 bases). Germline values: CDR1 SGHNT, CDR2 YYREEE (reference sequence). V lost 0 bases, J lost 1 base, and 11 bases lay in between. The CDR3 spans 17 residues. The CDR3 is CASSLDGLTSGANVLTF. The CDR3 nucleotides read TGTGCCAGCAGCTTGGATGGACTTACGTCTGGGGCCAACGTCCTGACTTTC.

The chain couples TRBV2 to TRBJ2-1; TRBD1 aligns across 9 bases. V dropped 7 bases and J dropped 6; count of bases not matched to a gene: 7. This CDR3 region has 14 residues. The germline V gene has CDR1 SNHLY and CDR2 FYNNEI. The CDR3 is CASKGDRVGNEQFF. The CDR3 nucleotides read TGTGCCAGCAAGGGGGACAGGGTTGGCAATGAGCAGTTCTTC. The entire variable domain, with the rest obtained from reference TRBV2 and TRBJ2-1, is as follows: EPEVTQTPSHQVTQMGQEVILRCVPISNHLYFYWYRQILGQKVEFLVSFYNNEISEKSEIFDDQFSVERPDGSNFTLKIRSTKLEDSAMYFCASKGDRVGNEQFFGPGTRLTVL.

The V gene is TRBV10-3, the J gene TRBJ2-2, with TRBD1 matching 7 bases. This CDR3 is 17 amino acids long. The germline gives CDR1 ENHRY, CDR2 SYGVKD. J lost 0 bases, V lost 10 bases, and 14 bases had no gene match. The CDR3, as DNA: TGTGCCAGCCGACAGGGAAGAGGGGTCACGAACACCGGGGAGCTGTTTTTT. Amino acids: CASRQGRGVTNTGELFF.

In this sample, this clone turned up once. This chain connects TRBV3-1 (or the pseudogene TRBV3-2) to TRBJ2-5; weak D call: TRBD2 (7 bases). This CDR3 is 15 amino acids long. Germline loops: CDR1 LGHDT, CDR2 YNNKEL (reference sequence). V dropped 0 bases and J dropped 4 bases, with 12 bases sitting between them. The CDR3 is CASSQDPRGAETQYF. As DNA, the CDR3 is TGTGCCAGCAGCCAAGATCCACGGGGGGCAGAGACCCAGTACTTC.

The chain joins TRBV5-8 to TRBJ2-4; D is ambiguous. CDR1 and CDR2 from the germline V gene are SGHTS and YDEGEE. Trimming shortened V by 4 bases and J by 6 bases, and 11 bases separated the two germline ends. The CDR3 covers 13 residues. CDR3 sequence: CASSHVRINIQYF. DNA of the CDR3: TGTGCCAGCAGCCATGTTAGAATAAACATTCAGTACTTC. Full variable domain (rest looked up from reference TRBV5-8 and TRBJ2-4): EAGVTQSPTHLIKTRGQQATLRCSPISGHTSVYWYQQALGLGLQFLLWYDEGEERNRGNFPPRFSGRQFPNYSSELNVNALELEDSALYLCASSHVRINIQYFGAGTRLSVL.

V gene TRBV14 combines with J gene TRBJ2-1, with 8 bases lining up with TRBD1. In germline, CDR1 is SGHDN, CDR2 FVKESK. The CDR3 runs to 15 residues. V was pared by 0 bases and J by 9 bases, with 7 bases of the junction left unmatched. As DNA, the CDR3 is TGTGCCAGCAGCCAAGAATGGACAGGGTCGCCTGAGCAGTTCTTC. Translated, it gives CASSQEWTGSPEQFF.

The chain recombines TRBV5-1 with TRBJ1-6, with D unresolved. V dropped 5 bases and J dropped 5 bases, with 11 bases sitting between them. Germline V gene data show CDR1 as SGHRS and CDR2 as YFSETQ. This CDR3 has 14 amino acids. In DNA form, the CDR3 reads TGCGCCAGCAGTTATTACAGTGATAATTCACCCCTCCACTTT. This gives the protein CASSYYSDNSPLHF.

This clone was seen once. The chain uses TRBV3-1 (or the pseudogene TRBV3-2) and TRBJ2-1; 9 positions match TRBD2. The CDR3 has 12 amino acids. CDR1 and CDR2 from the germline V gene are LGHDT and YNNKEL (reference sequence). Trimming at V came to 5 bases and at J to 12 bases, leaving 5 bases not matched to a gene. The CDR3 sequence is CASSASSGAQFF. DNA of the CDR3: TGTGCCAGCAGCGCTTCTAGCGGGGCGCAGTTCTTC.

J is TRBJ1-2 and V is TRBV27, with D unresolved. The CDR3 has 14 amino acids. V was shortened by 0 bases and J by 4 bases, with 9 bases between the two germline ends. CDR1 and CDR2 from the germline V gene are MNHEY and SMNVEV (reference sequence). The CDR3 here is CASSLSPGSYGYTF. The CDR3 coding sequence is TGTGCCAGCAGTTTATCCCCAGGAAGCTATGGCTACACCTTC.

As DNA, the CDR3 is TGCGCCAGCAGCCAAAAGACAGGGAGGAACTATGGCTACACCTTC. It yields the protein CASSQKTGRNYGYTF. The rearrangement links TRBV4-1 to TRBJ1-2; 7 nucleotides agree with TRBD1. CDR3 length: 15 amino acids. After removal of 2 bases from V and 2 bases from J, the junction contained 5 bases not matched to a gene. Germline CDR1 reads MGHRA; CDR2 reads YSYEKL.

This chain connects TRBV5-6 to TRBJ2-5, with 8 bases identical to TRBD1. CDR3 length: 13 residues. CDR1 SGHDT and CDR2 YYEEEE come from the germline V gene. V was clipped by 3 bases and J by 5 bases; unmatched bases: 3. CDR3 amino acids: CASSSTGVETQYF. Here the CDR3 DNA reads TGTGCCAGCAGCTCGACAGGGGTTGAGACCCAGTACTTC. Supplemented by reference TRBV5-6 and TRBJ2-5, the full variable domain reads DAGVTQSPTHLIKTRGQQVTLRCSPKSGHDTVSWYQQALGQGPQFIFQYYEEEERQRGNFPDRFSGHQFPNYSSELNVNALLLGDSALYLCASSSTGVETQYFGPGTRLLVL.

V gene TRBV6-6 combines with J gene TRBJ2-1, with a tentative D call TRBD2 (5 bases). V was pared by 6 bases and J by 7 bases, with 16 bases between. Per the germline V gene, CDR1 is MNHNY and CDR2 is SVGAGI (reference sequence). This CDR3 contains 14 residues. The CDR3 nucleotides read TGTGCCAGCAGCGACTTGGGCCTAGCTAATGAGCAGTTCTTC. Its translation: CASSDLGLANEQFF.

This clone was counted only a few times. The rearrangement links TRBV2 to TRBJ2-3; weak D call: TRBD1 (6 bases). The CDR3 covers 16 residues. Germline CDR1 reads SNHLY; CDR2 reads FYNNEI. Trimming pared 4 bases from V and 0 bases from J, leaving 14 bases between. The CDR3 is CASSVTGYTSTDTQYF. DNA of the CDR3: TGTGCCAGCAGTGTGACAGGTTACACTAGCACAGATACGCAGTATTTT.

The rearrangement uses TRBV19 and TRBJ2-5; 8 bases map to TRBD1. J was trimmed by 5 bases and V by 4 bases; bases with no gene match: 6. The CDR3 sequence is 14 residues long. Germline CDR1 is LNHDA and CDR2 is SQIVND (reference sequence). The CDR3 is CASSTTGAAETQYF. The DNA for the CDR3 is TGTGCCAGTAGTACGACAGGGGCGGCGGAGACCCAGTACTTC.

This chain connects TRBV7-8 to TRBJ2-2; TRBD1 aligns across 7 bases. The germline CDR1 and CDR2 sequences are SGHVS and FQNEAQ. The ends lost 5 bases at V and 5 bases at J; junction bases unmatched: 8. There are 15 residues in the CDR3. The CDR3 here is CASSPLTGHTGELFF. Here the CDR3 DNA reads TGTGCCAGCAGCCCCCTGACAGGGCATACCGGGGAGCTGTTTTTT.

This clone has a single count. CDR3 sequence reads: CASSFVPQGDRDDYGYTF. The CDR3 nucleotides are TGTGCCAGCAGCTTCGTACCCCAAGGTGACAGGGATGACTATGGCTACACCTTC. V gene TRBV5-4 combines with J gene TRBJ1-2, with 7 bases fitting TRBD1. The germline V gene has CDR1 SGHNT and CDR2 YYREEE (reference sequence). J was trimmed by 3 bases and V by 2 bases; bases with no gene match: 16. This CDR3 contains 18 residues.

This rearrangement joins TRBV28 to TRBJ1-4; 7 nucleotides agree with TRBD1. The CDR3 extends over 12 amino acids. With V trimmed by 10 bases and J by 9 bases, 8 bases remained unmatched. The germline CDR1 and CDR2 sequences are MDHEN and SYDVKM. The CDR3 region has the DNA TGTGCCACCCGGGACAGCCTGAAAAAACTGTTTTTT. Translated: CATRDSLKKLFF.

CDR3 bases: TGTGCCAGCAGCTTAGAGCCCCGGGGAGGGTTGTACGAGCAGTACTTC. Translated, it gives CASSLEPRGGLYEQYF. The chain uses TRBV11-2 and TRBJ2-7, with 7 bases identical to TRBD2. This CDR3 region has 16 residues. Per the germline V gene, CDR1 is SGHAT and CDR2 is FQNNGV. Trimming removed 0 bases from V and 4 bases from J; junction bases left unmatched: 9.

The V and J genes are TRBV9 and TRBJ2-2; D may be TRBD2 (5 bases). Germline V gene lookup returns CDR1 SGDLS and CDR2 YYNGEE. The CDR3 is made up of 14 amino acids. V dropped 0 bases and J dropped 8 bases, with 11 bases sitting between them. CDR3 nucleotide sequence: TGTGCCAGCAGCGTAGGAGTGCGGGCAGGGGAGCTGTTTTTT. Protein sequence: CASSVGVRAGELFF.